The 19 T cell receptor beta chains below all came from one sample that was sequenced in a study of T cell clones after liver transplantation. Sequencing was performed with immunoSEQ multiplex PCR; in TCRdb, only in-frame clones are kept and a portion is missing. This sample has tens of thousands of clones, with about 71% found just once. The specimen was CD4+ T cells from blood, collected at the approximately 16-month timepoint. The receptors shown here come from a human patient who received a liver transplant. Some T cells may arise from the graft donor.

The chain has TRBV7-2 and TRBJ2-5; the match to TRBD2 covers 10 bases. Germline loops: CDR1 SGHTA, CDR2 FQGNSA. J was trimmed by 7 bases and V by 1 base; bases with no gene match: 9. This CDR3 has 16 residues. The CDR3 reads CASSLVASGSLGTQYF. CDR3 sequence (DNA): TGTGCCAGCAGCTTAGTTGCTAGCGGGAGTTTGGGGACCCAGTACTTC. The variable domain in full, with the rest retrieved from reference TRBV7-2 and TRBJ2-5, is GAGVSQSPSNKVTEKGKDVELRCDPISGHTALYWYRQSLGQGLEFLIYFQGNSAPDKSGLPSDRFSAERTGGSVSTLTIQRTQQEDSAVYLCASSLVASGSLGTQYFGPGTRLLVL.

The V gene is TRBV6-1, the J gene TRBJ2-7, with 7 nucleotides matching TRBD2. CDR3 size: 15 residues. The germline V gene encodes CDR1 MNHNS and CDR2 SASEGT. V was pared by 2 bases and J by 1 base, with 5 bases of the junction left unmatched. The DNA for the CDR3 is TGTGCCAGCAGTGAAATGGCTAGCGGTTCCTACGAGCAGTACGTC. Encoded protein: CASSEMASGSYEQYV.

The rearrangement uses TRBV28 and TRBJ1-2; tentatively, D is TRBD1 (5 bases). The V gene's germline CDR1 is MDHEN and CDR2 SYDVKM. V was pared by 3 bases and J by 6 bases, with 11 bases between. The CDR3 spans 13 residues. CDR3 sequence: CASSLVRGNGYTF. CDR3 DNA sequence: TGTGCCAGCAGTTTGGTGAGGGGTAATGGCTACACCTTC.

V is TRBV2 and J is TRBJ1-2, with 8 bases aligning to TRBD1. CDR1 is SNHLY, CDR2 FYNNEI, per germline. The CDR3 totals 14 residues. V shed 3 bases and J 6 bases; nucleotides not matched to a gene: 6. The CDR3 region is CASSEGRGRDGYTF. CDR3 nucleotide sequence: TGTGCCAGCAGTGAGGGCAGGGGGCGGGATGGCTACACCTTC. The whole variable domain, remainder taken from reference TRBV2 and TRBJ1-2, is EPEVTQTPSHQVTQMGQEVILRCVPISNHLYFYWYRQILGQKVEFLVSFYNNEISEKSEIFDDQFSVERPDGSNFTLKIRSTKLEDSAMYFCASSEGRGRDGYTFGSGTRLTVV.

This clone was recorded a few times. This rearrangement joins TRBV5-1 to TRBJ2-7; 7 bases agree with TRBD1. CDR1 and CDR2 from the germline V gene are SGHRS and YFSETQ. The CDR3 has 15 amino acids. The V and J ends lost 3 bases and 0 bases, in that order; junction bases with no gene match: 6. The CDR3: CASSSTGILSYEQYV. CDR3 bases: TGCGCCAGCAGCTCGACAGGGATCCTCTCCTACGAGCAGTACGTC.

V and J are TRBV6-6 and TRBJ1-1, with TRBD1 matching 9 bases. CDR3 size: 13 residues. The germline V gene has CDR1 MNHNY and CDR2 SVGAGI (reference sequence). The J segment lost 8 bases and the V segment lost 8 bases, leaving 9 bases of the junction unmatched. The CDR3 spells CASRSDRGYEAFF. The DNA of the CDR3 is TGTGCCAGCCGCTCGGACAGGGGATACGAAGCTTTCTTT.

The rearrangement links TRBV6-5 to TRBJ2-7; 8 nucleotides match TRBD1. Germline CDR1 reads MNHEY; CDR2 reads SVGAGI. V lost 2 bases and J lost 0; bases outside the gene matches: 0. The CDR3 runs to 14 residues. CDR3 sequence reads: CASSYGQGSYEQYF. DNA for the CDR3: TGTGCCAGCAGTTACGGACAGGGCTCCTACGAGCAGTACTTC.

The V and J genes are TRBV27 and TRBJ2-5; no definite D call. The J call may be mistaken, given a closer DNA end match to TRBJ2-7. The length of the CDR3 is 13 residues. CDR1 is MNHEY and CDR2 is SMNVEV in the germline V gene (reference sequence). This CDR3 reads CASSPSISYEQYF. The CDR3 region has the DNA TGTGCCAGCAGTCCGTCTATCTCCTACGAGCAGTACTTC.

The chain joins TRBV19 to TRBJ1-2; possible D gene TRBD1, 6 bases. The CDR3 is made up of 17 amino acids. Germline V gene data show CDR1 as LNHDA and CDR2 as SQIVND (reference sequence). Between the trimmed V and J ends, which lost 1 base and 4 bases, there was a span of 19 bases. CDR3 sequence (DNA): TGTGCCAGTAGTATAGGAGTAGGGACATTTAGTAGCTATGGCTACACCTTC. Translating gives CASSIGVGTFSSYGYTF.

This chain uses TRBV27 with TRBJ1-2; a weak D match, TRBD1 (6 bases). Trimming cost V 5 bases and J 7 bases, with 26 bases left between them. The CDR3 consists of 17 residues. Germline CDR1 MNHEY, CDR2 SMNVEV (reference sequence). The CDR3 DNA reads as TGTGCCAGCAGTCCATGGGTTGGAGGGGGAGGGATGCGTGGCTACACCTTC. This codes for CASSPWVGGGGMRGYTF.

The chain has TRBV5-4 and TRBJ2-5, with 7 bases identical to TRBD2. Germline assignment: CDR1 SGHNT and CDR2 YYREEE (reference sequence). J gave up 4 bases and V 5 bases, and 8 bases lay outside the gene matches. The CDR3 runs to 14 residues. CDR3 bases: TGTGCCAGCAGTCGGGACTACGCGGGAGAGACCCAGTACTTC. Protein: CASSRDYAGETQYF.

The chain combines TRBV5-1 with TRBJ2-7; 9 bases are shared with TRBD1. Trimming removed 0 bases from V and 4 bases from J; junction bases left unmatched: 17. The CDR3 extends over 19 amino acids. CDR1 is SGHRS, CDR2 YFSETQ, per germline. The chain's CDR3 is CASSLEPLALGTGKYEQYF. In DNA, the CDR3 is TGCGCCAGCAGCTTGGAACCCCTTGCGCTGGGGACAGGGAAATACGAGCAGTACTTC.

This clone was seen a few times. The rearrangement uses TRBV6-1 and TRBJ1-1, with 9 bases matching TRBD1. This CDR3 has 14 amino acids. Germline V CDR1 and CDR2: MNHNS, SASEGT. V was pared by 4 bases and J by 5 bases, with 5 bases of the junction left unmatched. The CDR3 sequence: CASSGRDRATEAFF. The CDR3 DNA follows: TGTGCCAGCAGTGGTCGGGACAGGGCAACTGAAGCTTTCTTT.

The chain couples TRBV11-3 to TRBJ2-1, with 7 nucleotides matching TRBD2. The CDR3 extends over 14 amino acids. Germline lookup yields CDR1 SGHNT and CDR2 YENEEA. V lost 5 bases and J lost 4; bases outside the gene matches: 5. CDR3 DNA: TGTGCCAGCAGCCAAGGACTAGAATACAATGAGCAGTTCTTC. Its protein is CASSQGLEYNEQFF.

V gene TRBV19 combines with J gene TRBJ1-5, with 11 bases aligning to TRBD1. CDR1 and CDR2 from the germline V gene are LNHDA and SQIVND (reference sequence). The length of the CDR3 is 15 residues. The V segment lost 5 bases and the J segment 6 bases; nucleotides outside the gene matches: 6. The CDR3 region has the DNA TGTGCCAGTAGTTCCCGGACAGGGGGCGGTCAGCCCCAGCATTTT. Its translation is CASSSRTGGGQPQHF.

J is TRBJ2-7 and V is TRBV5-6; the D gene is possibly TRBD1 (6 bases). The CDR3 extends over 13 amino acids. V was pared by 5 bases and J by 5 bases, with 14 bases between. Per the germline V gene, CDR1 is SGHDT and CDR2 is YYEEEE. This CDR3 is CASRKTGSHEQYF. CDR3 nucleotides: TGTGCCAGCAGGAAAACAGGGAGCCACGAGCAGTACTTC.

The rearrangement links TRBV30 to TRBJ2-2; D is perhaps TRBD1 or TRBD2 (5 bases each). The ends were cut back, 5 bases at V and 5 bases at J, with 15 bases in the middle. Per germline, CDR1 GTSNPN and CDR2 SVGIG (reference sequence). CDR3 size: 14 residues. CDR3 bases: TGTGCCTGGCAGGGAAACTGGGGGACCGGGGAGCTGTTTTTT. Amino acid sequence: CAWQGNWGTGELFF.

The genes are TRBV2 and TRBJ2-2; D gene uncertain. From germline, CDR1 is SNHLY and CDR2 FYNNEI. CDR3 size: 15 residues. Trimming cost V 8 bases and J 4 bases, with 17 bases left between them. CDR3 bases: TGTGCCAGCGGGAAGGAGCAGGCCTCCACCGGGGAGCTGTTTTTT. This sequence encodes CASGKEQASTGELFF. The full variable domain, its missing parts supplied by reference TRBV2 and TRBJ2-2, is EPEVTQTPSHQVTQMGQEVILRCVPISNHLYFYWYRQILGQKVEFLVSFYNNEISEKSEIFDDQFSVERPDGSNFTLKIRSTKLEDSAMYFCASGKEQASTGELFFGEGSRLTVL.

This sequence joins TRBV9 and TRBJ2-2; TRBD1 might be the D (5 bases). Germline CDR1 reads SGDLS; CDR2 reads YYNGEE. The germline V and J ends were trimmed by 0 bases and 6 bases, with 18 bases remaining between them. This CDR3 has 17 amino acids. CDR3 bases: TGTGCCAGCAGCGTAGCTTCAGCGACAGTGGTAGCCGGGGAGCTGTTTTTT. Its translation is CASSVASATVVAGELFF.